This entry lists 29 T cell receptor beta chains sequenced from one sample in a study of blood T cell repertoires in COVID-19. Sequenced by immunoSEQ multiplex PCR; TCRdb stores in-frame clones only, minus some. Altogether 130,000 to 150,000 clones are present, roughly 86% being singletons, with the ten largest covering more than 9%. The sample was peripheral blood. The receptors derive from a man over 45 with active or convalescent COVID-19.

This clone has just a few counts. The rearrangement links TRBV5-1 to TRBJ2-2; a weak D match, TRBD2 (6 bases). Between the trimmed V and J ends, which lost 4 bases and 2 bases, there was a span of 12 bases. The germline V gene encodes CDR1 SGHRS and CDR2 YFSETQ. The CDR3 runs to 15 residues. In DNA, the CDR3 is TGCGCCAGCAGCCCCCGGGACTTTAACACCGGGGAGCTGTTTTTT. Protein: CASSPRDFNTGELFF.

The chain employs TRBV19 and TRBJ1-3; 8 nucleotides agree with TRBD1. Trimming removed 7 bases from V and 0 bases from J; junction bases left unmatched: 11. CDR1 and CDR2 (germline): LNHDA, SQIVND (reference sequence). This CDR3 contains 17 residues. The CDR3 nucleotides read TGTGCCAGTACCCTAGGGACAGGATTCTTCTCTGGAAACACCATATATTTT. Its protein product is CASTLGTGFFSGNTIYF.

The chain combines TRBV30 with TRBJ2-3; 8 positions match TRBD1. Germline CDR1 and CDR2: GTSNPN and SVGIG (reference sequence). V was pared by 1 base and J by 1 base, with 4 bases of the junction left unmatched. CDR3 size: 15 residues. CDR3 in DNA: TGTGCCTGGAGTGGAGGACAGGGTGGCACAGATACGCAGTATTTT. Protein sequence: CAWSGGQGGTDTQYF.

The chain is built from TRBV28 and TRBJ2-1, with D possibly being TRBD1 (6 bases). The germline CDR1 and CDR2 sequences are MDHEN and SYDVKM. The CDR3 extends over 15 amino acids. V gave up 6 bases and J gave up 4 bases, with 16 bases separating them. CDR3 residues: CASRTTGFSYNEQFF. The CDR3 DNA reads TGTGCCAGCAGAACTACAGGGTTCTCATACAATGAGCAGTTCTTC.

This clone was seen a handful of times. The chain recombines TRBV28 with TRBJ2-7, with 9 nucleotides matching TRBD1. Unmatched junction bases numbered 7, after V lost 5 bases and J lost 2 bases. The CDR3 spans 15 residues. Germline V gene data show CDR1 as MDHEN and CDR2 as SYDVKM. This CDR3 reads CASSPGTGSTYEQYF. The CDR3 DNA reads TGTGCCAGCAGTCCCGGGACAGGGAGCACCTACGAGCAGTACTTC. Looking up the rest from reference TRBV28 and TRBJ2-7 gives the full variable domain: DVKVTQSSRYLVKRTGEKVFLECVQDMDHENMFWYRQDPGLGLRLIYFSYDVKMKEKGDIPEGYSVSREKKERFSLILESASTNQTSMYLCASSPGTGSTYEQYFGPGTRLTVT.

The chain couples TRBV5-1 to TRBJ2-3; possible D gene TRBD2, 6 bases. In germline, CDR1 is SGHRS, CDR2 YFSETQ. V was shortened by 5 bases and J by 0 bases, with 13 bases between the two germline ends. The CDR3 totals 15 residues. The CDR3 DNA reads as TGCGCCAGCAGGCCAGCGGGCTCTAGCACAGATACGCAGTATTTT. This translates into CASRPAGSSTDTQYF.

The chain carries TRBV27 and TRBJ2-1, with 15 bases lining up with TRBD2. The CDR3 runs 15 residues. Trimming at V came to 3 bases and at J to 9 bases, leaving 3 bases not matched to a gene. Germline CDR1 and CDR2: MNHEY and SMNVEV (reference sequence). The CDR3 is CASSFVGLAGGEQFF. In DNA, the CDR3 is TGTGCCAGCAGTTTTGTGGGACTAGCGGGAGGTGAGCAGTTCTTC.

The chain uses TRBV6-5 and TRBJ2-7; TRBD1 aligns across 7 bases. Germline V gene lookup returns CDR1 MNHEY and CDR2 SVGAGI. This CDR3 is 14 amino acids long. Unmatched junction bases numbered 5, after V lost 4 bases and J lost 2 bases. The CDR3 DNA reads TGTGCCAGCAGTTCCGACAGGGACACCTACGAGCAGTACTTC. This sequence encodes CASSSDRDTYEQYF.

The rearrangement uses TRBV5-1 and TRBJ2-3; D possibly corresponds to TRBD2 (5 bases). The CDR3 covers 14 residues. Trimming took 0 bases from V and 3 from J, leaving 8 bases between them. Germline CDR1 SGHRS, CDR2 YFSETQ. The CDR3 DNA is TGCGCCAGCAGCTTGGCGGGGAAGACAGATACGCAGTATTTT. Protein product: CASSLAGKTDTQYF.

The rearrangement joins TRBV3-1 (or the pseudogene TRBV3-2) to TRBJ1-6; 11 bases map to TRBD1. This CDR3 has 14 amino acids. Per the germline V gene, CDR1 is LGHDT and CDR2 is YNNKEL (reference sequence). Losses at the gene ends were 3 bases for V and 15 bases for J; bases not matched to a gene: 7. The CDR3 DNA reads as TGTGCCAGCAGCCACTGGGACAGGGGGGCGCACCTCCACTTT. It encodes CASSHWDRGAHLHF.

The genes are TRBV5-1 and TRBJ2-7, with TRBD2 matching over 7 bases. CDR1 is SGHRS and CDR2 is YFSETQ in the germline V gene. Germline trimming cut 4 bases from V and 6 bases from J; bases unmatched to any gene: 7. The CDR3 length is 13 residues. This CDR3 is CASSALTSVEQYF. DNA of the CDR3: TGCGCCAGCAGCGCTCTCACTAGCGTCGAGCAGTACTTC.

The chain couples TRBV7-2 to TRBJ2-7; 9 bases fit TRBD2. The CDR3 is 14 residues long. The V gene end was trimmed by 1 base and the J gene end by 5 bases; junction bases not matched to a gene: 3. Germline V gene sequence: CDR1 SGHTA, CDR2 FQGNSA. This chain's CDR3 is CASSLELAGHEQYF. The CDR3 region has the DNA TGTGCCAGCAGCTTAGAACTAGCGGGTCACGAGCAGTACTTC.

The chain links TRBV19 to TRBJ1-1; D ambiguous. Germline V gene sequence: CDR1 LNHDA, CDR2 SQIVND (reference sequence). The length of the CDR3 is 15 residues. V dropped 1 base and J dropped 5 bases, with 14 bases sitting between them. CDR3 protein: CASSIASPGRTEAFF. CDR3 DNA sequence: TGTGCCAGTAGTATAGCGAGTCCCGGTCGGACTGAAGCTTTCTTT.

This clone was found once. The chain has TRBV24-1 and TRBJ2-1, with 11 bases matching TRBD2. The CDR3 length is 18 residues. Trimming at V came to 3 bases and at J to 3 bases, leaving 9 bases not matched to a gene. CDR1 KGHDR and CDR2 SFDVKD come from the germline V gene. The CDR3 loop reads CATSDRTSGYRNYNEQFF. CDR3 bases: TGTGCCACCAGTGATAGGACTAGCGGGTACCGTAACTACAATGAGCAGTTCTTC.

The chain uses TRBV19 and TRBJ1-5; 7 nucleotides agree with TRBD1. V lost 5 bases to trimming and J lost 4 bases; unmatched junction nucleotides: 8. This CDR3 has 15 amino acids. Germline V gene data show CDR1 as LNHDA and CDR2 as SQIVND (reference sequence). The CDR3 DNA reads TGTGCCAGTAGTGCCTCGGGACAGAGGAATCAGCCCCAGCATTTT. Protein sequence: CASSASGQRNQPQHF.

The rearrangement uses TRBV19 and TRBJ2-3; D call uncertain. V was shortened by 10 bases and J by 7 bases, with 12 bases between the two germline ends. Germline V gives CDR1 LNHDA, CDR2 SQIVND (reference sequence). The length of the CDR3 is 11 residues. The CDR3 DNA reads TGTGCCACCAGAGGAGCGCATACGCAGTATTTT. Translation: CATRGAHTQYF.

This clone was seen a single time. This rearrangement joins TRBV28 to TRBJ2-3; 12 bases align to TRBD2. Germline CDR1 reads MDHEN; CDR2 reads SYDVKM. With V trimmed by 6 bases and J by 2 bases, 6 bases remained unmatched. This CDR3 region has 16 residues. The CDR3 reads CASSPGLAGPTDTQYF. The CDR3 nucleotides read TGTGCCAGCAGCCCTGGACTAGCGGGGCCCACAGATACGCAGTATTTT.

The genes are TRBV20-1 and TRBJ2-7; D is uncertain. V was trimmed by 1 base and J by 6 bases, leaving 7 bases between them. Per the germline V gene, CDR1 is DFQATT and CDR2 is SNEGSKA (reference sequence). The CDR3 is made up of 11 amino acids. The CDR3 DNA follows: TGCAGTGCTAGAGGCGGTGCCGAGCAGTACTTC. This encodes CSARGGAEQYF.

The chain joins TRBV7-4 to TRBJ1-5; 7 bases agree with TRBD1. Trimming took 7 bases from V and 4 from J; bases not matched to a gene: 7. In germline, CDR1 is SGHVT, CDR2 SQSDAQ. CDR3 length: 14 residues. The CDR3 loop is CASIPGQPNQPQHF. The CDR3 DNA is TGTGCCAGCATCCCGGGACAGCCTAATCAGCCCCAGCATTTT.

This clone was recorded once. The genes are TRBV19 and TRBJ1-2; tentative D call: TRBD1 (6 bases). Per germline, CDR1 LNHDA and CDR2 SQIVND (reference sequence). Trimming took off 3 bases at V and 2 bases at J, with 16 bases between the two ends. The CDR3 runs 16 residues. CDR3 protein: CASSINHYRANYGYTF. The CDR3 nucleotides read TGTGCCAGTAGTATTAATCACTACAGGGCCAACTATGGCTACACCTTC.

CDR3 DNA: TGTGCCAGCAGTTCCCGGACAGGGGGCGGAGATGAGCAGTTCTTC. Its protein product is CASSSRTGGGDEQFF. The chain has TRBV6-6 and TRBJ2-1, with 11 bases identical to TRBD1. After removal of 4 bases from V and 8 bases from J, the junction contained 7 bases not matched to a gene. Germline V gene sequence: CDR1 MNHNY, CDR2 SVGAGI (reference sequence). CDR3 length equals 15 residues.

The chain uses TRBV27 and TRBJ2-7; D is perhaps TRBD2 (6 bases). Germline assignment: CDR1 MNHEY and CDR2 SMNVEV (reference sequence). V was pared by 6 bases and J by 4 bases, with 22 bases between. CDR3 size: 16 residues. CDR3: CASSQRVRGSGYEQYF. The DNA for the CDR3 is TGTGCCAGCAGCCAGCGGGTTCGGGGGAGTGGGTACGAGCAGTACTTC.

This clone is a singleton in its sample. This chain uses TRBV11-3 with TRBJ2-1; 14 bases map to TRBD2. V was clipped by 1 base and J by 7 bases; unmatched bases: 6. Looked up from germline, CDR1 is SGHNT and CDR2 is YENEEA. This CDR3 is 17 amino acids long. In DNA, the CDR3 is TGTGCCAGCAGCTTAGGGGGGACTAGCGGGAGTTTGAATGAGCAGTTCTTC. The encoded protein is CASSLGGTSGSLNEQFF. The variable domain in full, completed from reference TRBV11-3 and TRBJ2-1, reads EAGVVQSPRYKIIEKKQPVAFWCNPISGHNTLYWYLQNLGQGPELLIRYENEEAVDDSQLPKDRFSAERLKGVDSTLKIQPAELGDSAVYLCASSLGGTSGSLNEQFFGPGTRLTVL.

The chain couples TRBV3-1 (or the pseudogene TRBV3-2) to TRBJ1-6; D possibly corresponds to TRBD1 (5 bases). This CDR3 contains 14 residues. Trimming removed 1 base from V and 10 bases from J, with 11 bases in between. Per germline, CDR1 LGHDT and CDR2 YNNKEL (reference sequence). CDR3 residues: CASSQARGGSPLHF. The CDR3 DNA sequence: TGTGCCAGCAGCCAAGCAAGGGGAGGATCACCCCTCCACTTT.

The CDR3 DNA reads TGCGCCAGCCAAAGGGACAGTTACTCCTACGAGCAGTACTTC. Protein sequence: CASQRDSYSYEQYF. The chain links TRBV5-1 to TRBJ2-7; TRBD1 agrees at 7 bases. Germline trimming cut 7 bases from V and 0 bases from J; bases unmatched to any gene: 7. CDR1 SGHRS and CDR2 YFSETQ come from the germline V gene. CDR3 size: 14 residues.

V and J are TRBV5-1 and TRBJ2-7; a possible D gene is TRBD2 (5 bases). Per germline, CDR1 SGHRS and CDR2 YFSETQ. This CDR3 comprises 14 residues. V lost 6 bases to trimming and J lost 2 bases, with 15 bases between them. CDR3 nucleotide sequence: TGCGCCAGCACCGCCGGGGAGCGCCCCTACGAGCAGTACTTC. This translates into CASTAGERPYEQYF.

The chain employs TRBV4-2 and TRBJ1-4, with TRBD1 matching over 7 bases. The CDR3 extends over 16 amino acids. From germline, CDR1 is LGHNA and CDR2 YNFKEQ. J gave up 7 bases and V 0 bases, and 8 bases lay outside the gene matches. Here the CDR3 reads CASSQDRTGRGEKLFF. CDR3 DNA sequence: TGTGCCAGCAGCCAAGATAGGACAGGTCGGGGTGAAAAACTGTTTTTT.

The rearrangement joins TRBV27 to TRBJ1-1; perhaps TRBD1 as D (5 bases). This CDR3 has 15 amino acids. The V end was cut by 5 bases, the J end by 1 base, with 14 bases between. The germline CDR1 and CDR2 sequences are MNHEY and SMNVEV (reference sequence). Here the CDR3 DNA reads TGTGCCAGCAGTACCCCTGGCAGGGCGAACACTGAAGCTTTCTTT. It yields the protein CASSTPGRANTEAFF.

V gene TRBV11-3 combines with J gene TRBJ2-7; maybe TRBD2 (5 bases). This CDR3 contains 14 residues. The germline V and J ends were trimmed by 4 bases and 2 bases, with 12 bases remaining between them. Germline V lookup: CDR1 SGHNT, CDR2 YENEEA. The chain's CDR3 is CASSSGGATYEQYF. In DNA, the CDR3 is TGTGCCAGCAGCTCAGGAGGCGCGACCTACGAGCAGTACTTC.